This entry concerns a single T cell receptor (beta chain). The data belong to a study of T cell changes during pregnancy in multiple sclerosis. Here immunoSEQ multiplex PCR was the method, and the copy in TCRdb shows in-frame clones only, minus some. The data hold roughly 40,000 clones, with roughly nine tenths observed a single time. This TCR came from a female donor with multiple sclerosis, enrolled in a pregnancy study. The sequencing here drew on CD4+ T cells from peripheral blood mononuclear cells, taken before pregnancy.

DNA of the CDR3: TGTGCCAGCGTCCGGGACAGCAACAATGAGCAGTTCTTC. As protein: CASVRDSNNEQFF. The V call is TRBV7-2, the J call TRBJ2-1; 7 positions agree with TRBD1. V was pared by 8 bases and J by 5 bases, with 6 bases of the junction left unmatched. Germline CDR1 SGHTA, CDR2 FQGNSA. CDR3 length equals 13 residues.